The 16 T cell receptor beta chains reported below all come from one sample, sequenced in a study of CD8+CD57+ T cells in acquired aplastic anemia. Only patients with CD8+CD57+ cell expansion on flow cytometry were chosen for sequencing. Investigators profiled TCR beta VDJ and CDR3 from genomic DNA template. TCRdb ran MiXCR on the reads and lists one entry per CDR3 protein. The data show some 92,000 distinct CDR3 sequences, with around 62% seen just once and roughly two thirds held by the top ten. Sequencing used sorted CD4+, CD8+, or CD8+CD57+ T cells (not recorded which) from PBMCs. These receptor sequences come from a human donor with aplastic anemia.

The rearrangement joins TRBV7-3 to TRBJ1-6, with 10 positions matching TRBD1. The V gene end was trimmed by 5 bases and the J gene end by 8 bases; junction bases not matched to a gene: 3. CDR1 is SGHTA and CDR2 is FQGTGA in the germline V gene. There are 14 residues in the CDR3. CDR3 bases: TGTGCCAGCAGCGTCGGGACAGGGGATTCACCCCTCCACTTT. Protein: CASSVGTGDSPLHF.

The rearrangement joins TRBV2 to TRBJ1-2; D gene ambiguous. Germline assignment: CDR1 SNHLY and CDR2 FYNNEI. V was trimmed by 4 bases and J by 8 bases, leaving 11 bases between them. The CDR3 runs 12 residues. The CDR3 here is CASSGAYEGYTF. DNA for the CDR3: TGTGCCAGCAGTGGGGCCTACGAAGGCTACACCTTC. Complete variable domain (other parts from reference TRBV2 and TRBJ1-2): EPEVTQTPSHQVTQMGQEVILRCVPISNHLYFYWYRQILGQKVEFLVSFYNNEISEKSEIFDDQFSVERPDGSNFTLKIRSTKLEDSAMYFCASSGAYEGYTFGSGTRLTVV.

This clonotype was counted between two and nine times. The chain has TRBV15 and TRBJ2-3, with no clear D. CDR1 is LNHNV, CDR2 YYDKDF, per germline (reference sequence). The V gene lost 5 bases and the J gene lost 0 bases, with 6 bases spanning the gap. There are 13 residues in the CDR3. The CDR3 is CATSGPSTDTQYF. The DNA for the CDR3 is TGTGCCACCAGCGGCCCTAGCACAGATACGCAGTATTTT.

This clonotype was detected only once. The chain recombines TRBV24-1 with TRBJ1-1, with TRBD1 as a possible D gene (6 bases). This CDR3 is built from 16 residues. V gave up 6 bases and J gave up 1 base, with 17 bases separating them. Per germline, CDR1 KGHDR and CDR2 SFDVKD. As DNA, the CDR3 is TGTGCCACCAGTCCTAGGGGGGGCGCGAGGAACACTGAAGCTTTCTTT. This translates into CATSPRGGARNTEAFF.

This chain links TRBV15 with TRBJ2-3; 7 bases fit TRBD2. Germline CDR1 is LNHNV and CDR2 is YYDKDF (reference sequence). There are 15 residues in the CDR3. V dropped 6 bases and J dropped 2; count of bases not matched to a gene: 8. CDR3 in DNA: TGTGCCACCAGGAAGCGGGGCCCTTTCACAGATACGCAGTATTTT. This gives the protein CATRKRGPFTDTQYF.

J is TRBJ1-3 and V is TRBV10-3; D unresolved. Between the trimmed V and J ends, which lost 0 bases and 4 bases, there was a span of 4 bases. Per the germline V gene, CDR1 is ENHRY and CDR2 is SYGVKD. The CDR3 totals 13 residues. The CDR3 region has the DNA TGTGCCATCAGTGAGTCCCCGGGAAACACCATATATTTT. Encoded protein: CAISESPGNTIYF.

The J gene is TRBJ2-7, the V gene TRBV10-1; 10 bases are shared with TRBD1. J was trimmed by 6 bases and V by 10 bases; bases with no gene match: 9. Germline V gene data show CDR1 as WNHNN and CDR2 as SYGVQD (reference sequence). The CDR3 is 13 amino acids. CDR3 amino acids: CANNRDRGFEQYF. For the CDR3, the DNA is TGCGCCAACAACCGGGACAGGGGATTCGAGCAGTACTTC.

The rearrangement joins TRBV20-1 to TRBJ2-5; unclear D gene. Trimming stripped 1 base from V and 2 bases from J, with 14 bases between. Per germline, CDR1 DFQATT and CDR2 SNEGSKA (reference sequence). CDR3 size: 15 residues. Here the CDR3 reads CSARVELPAQETQYF. For the CDR3, the DNA is TGCAGTGCTAGAGTGGAACTACCCGCTCAAGAGACCCAGTACTTC.

This rearrangement joins TRBV19 to TRBJ1-1, with D maybe TRBD1 (5 bases). CDR1 is LNHDA and CDR2 is SQIVND in the germline V gene (reference sequence). Trimming took 3 bases from V and 5 from J, leaving 13 bases between them. The CDR3 consists of 14 residues. CDR3 region: CASSMGGGWTEAFF. CDR3 nucleotide sequence: TGTGCCAGTAGTATGGGTGGGGGTTGGACTGAAGCTTTCTTT.

The chain carries TRBV19 and TRBJ2-2; 7 bases align to TRBD2. This CDR3 region has 13 residues. Germline trimming cut 8 bases from V and 3 bases from J; bases unmatched to any gene: 3. In germline, CDR1 is LNHDA, CDR2 SQIVND (reference sequence). CDR3 sequence: CASASGYTGELFF. As DNA, the CDR3 is TGTGCCAGTGCTAGCGGATACACCGGGGAGCTGTTTTTT.

This clonotype has a handful of counts. The rearrangement links TRBV10-1 to TRBJ2-7; TRBD2 aligns across 11 bases. V lost 3 bases and J lost 6; bases outside the gene matches: 7. Looked up from germline, CDR1 is WNHNN and CDR2 is SYGVQD (reference sequence). CDR3 size: 15 residues. The CDR3 DNA is TGCGCCAGCAGTGACACCGGGACTAGCGGCGGCGAGCAGTACTTC. This codes for CASSDTGTSGGEQYF.

The rearrangement uses TRBV19 and TRBJ1-1, with D maybe TRBD1 (5 bases). Trimming stripped 9 bases from V and 3 bases from J, with 11 bases between. Germline assignment: CDR1 LNHDA and CDR2 SQIVND (reference sequence). The CDR3 runs to 12 residues. CDR3 sequence: CASSWGDTEAFF. The CDR3 DNA is TGTGCCAGCTCCTGGGGGGACACTGAAGCTTTCTTT.

Here the CDR3 DNA reads TGTGCCAGCAGTTCGTCACAGGGGAGGCATTTT. Translated, it gives CASSSSQGRHF. The chain recombines TRBV6-5 with TRBJ1-5; 7 bases fit TRBD1. Germline-derived CDR1 and CDR2 are MNHEY and SVGAGI. This CDR3 has 11 residues. The junction had 6 bases not matched to a gene; V was cut back by 4 bases and J by 15 bases.

At least ten counts were recorded for this clonotype. This chain joins TRBV3-1 and TRBJ1-2; D gene ambiguous. The CDR3 is 14 amino acids. Germline assignment: CDR1 LGHDT and CDR2 YNNKEL (reference sequence). The ends were cut back, 0 bases at V and 6 bases at J, with 11 bases in the middle. CDR3 sequence (DNA): TGTGCCAGCAGCCAAGAAGACCGGTTTCATGGCTACACCTTC. The encoded protein is CASSQEDRFHGYTF. Complete variable domain (other parts from reference TRBV3-1 and TRBJ1-2): DTAVSQTPKYLVTQMGNDKSIKCEQNLGHDTMYWYKQDSKKFLKIMFSYNNKELIINETVPNRFSPKSPDKAHLNLHINSLELGDSAVYFCASSQEDRFHGYTFGSGTRLTVV.

The chain's CDR3 is CASILGAGRVSEQYF. CDR3 coding DNA: TGTGCCAGCATTTTAGGCGCGGGAAGGGTTTCCGAGCAGTACTTC. The V call is TRBV2, the J call TRBJ2-7; weak D call: TRBD2 (6 bases). The CDR3 is 15 residues long. Germline loops: CDR1 SNHLY, CDR2 FYNNEI. Trimming shortened V by 7 bases and J by 6 bases, and 22 bases separated the two germline ends.

As regards this clonotype: Here the CDR3 omits its conserved ending phenylalanine or tryptophan, so a read error is the likely source. V is TRBV11-1 and J is TRBJ2-7; no clear D. The germline V gene encodes CDR1 SGHAT and CDR2 FQDESV (reference sequence). V lost 6 bases and J lost 0, with 18 bases in between. The CDR3 runs 16 residues. As DNA, the CDR3 is TGTGCCAGCAGTCCCGATCGGGCCCCTTTCTCCTACGAGCAGTACCTC. Translating gives CASSPDRAPFSYEQYL.